A selection of T cell receptor beta chains follows, all from one sample in a study of Ad26.COV2.S vaccination and SARS-CoV-2 variants. Libraries were prepared by immunoSEQ multiplex PCR; TCRdb keeps only in-frame clonotypes and omits some of them. The data hold hundreds of thousands of clones, with roughly 90% observed a single time. This specimen was peripheral blood, taken in a trial of Ad26.COV2.S vaccine versus placebo. Receptors were obtained from a person aged 18-65 years who received the Ad26.COV2.S COVID-19 vaccine or a placebo. The CDR3 runs from the conserved cysteine through the conserved F or W. The D gene is left open where the match is weak. The size of a clone is reported for some rows only, either as once, few or many, or as a class for expanded clones.

J,size,D,V,CDR3,DNA
TRBJ1-5,.,.,TRBV5-6,CASSLGTVHQPQHF,TGTGCCAGCAGCTTGGGAACGGTTCATCAGCCCCAGCATTTT
TRBJ2-6,.,.,TRBV27,CASSSRDSGANVLTF,TGTGCCAGCAGCTCACGGGACTCTGGGGCCAACGTCCTGACTTTC
TRBJ1-1,.,.,TRBV9,CASSPNPESTEAFF,TGTGCCAGCAGCCCAAACCCGGAGTCCACTGAAGCTTTCTTT
TRBJ2-1,.,TRBD2,TRBV11-3,CASSLGAGGSYNEQFF,TGTGCCAGCAGCTTAGGAGCGGGGGGCTCCTACAATGAGCAGTTCTTC
TRBJ1-5,.,.,TRBV20-1,CSASLGPMQPQHF,TGCAGTGCTAGTTTAGGACCTATGCAGCCCCAGCATTTT
TRBJ2-1,.,.,TRBV6-6,CASSPPFSTGRNEQFF,TGTGCCAGCAGTCCCCCCTTTTCGACAGGACGGAATGAGCAGTTCTTC
TRBJ1-1,.,TRBD1,TRBV5-6,CASSPDAGGGGNTEAFF,TGTGCCAGCAGCCCGGACGCAGGGGGAGGTGGGAACACTGAAGCTTTCTTT
TRBJ2-3,.,TRBD1,TRBV19,CASRLGGASDTQYF,TGTGCCAGTAGATTAGGGGGCGCATCAGATACGCAGTATTTT
TRBJ2-7,.,TRBD1,TRBV6-5,CASSPRDREGDEQYF,TGTGCCAGCAGTCCCCGCGACAGGGAAGGAGACGAGCAGTACTTC
TRBJ1-3,once,.,TRBV3-1/TRBV3-2,CASSQWGQAGPSGNTIYF,TGTGCCAGCAGCCAATGGGGGCAGGCGGGGCCCTCTGGAAACACCATATATTTT
TRBJ2-5,.,TRBD2,TRBV28,CASTPGGIGKTQYF,TGTGCCAGCACCCCGGGGGGGATCGGGAAGACCCAGTACTTC
TRBJ1-6,.,.,TRBV28,CASNMGGSDNSPLHF,TGTGCCAGCAACATGGGGGGGTCGGATAATTCACCCCTCCACTTT
TRBJ1-2,.,TRBD1,TRBV28,CASSQSRGWGGYTF,TGTGCCAGCAGTCAATCCAGGGGGTGGGGTGGCTACACCTTC
TRBJ2-2,.,.,TRBV30,CAWREIAKTNTGELFF,TGTGCCTGGAGGGAGATAGCGAAGACGAACACCGGGGAGCTGTTTTTT
TRBJ1-5,once,.,TRBV19,CASSIEDQPQHF,TGTGCCAGTAGTATAGAGGATCAGCCCCAGCATTTT
TRBJ2-2,.,.,TRBV7-9,CASSLAGQVTGELFF,TGTGCCAGCAGCTTAGCAGGGCAAGTCACCGGGGAGCTGTTTTTT
TRBJ2-1,.,.,TRBV28,CASSPSGTGSSNEQFF,TGTGCCAGCAGTCCCTCCGGGACGGGTTCATCAAATGAGCAGTTCTTC
TRBJ2-2,.,.,TRBV21-1,CASSSGRGLYTGELFF,TGTGCCAGCAGCAGCGGCAGGGGGCTGTACACCGGGGAGCTGTTTTTT
TRBJ1-3,.,.,TRBV10-3,CATGGAEGNTIYF,TGTGCCACCGGGGGCGCGGAAGGAAACACCATATATTTT
TRBJ2-1,few,TRBD2,TRBV19,CASSIELTSGRYYNEQFF,TGTGCCAGTAGTATAGAACTGACTAGCGGGCGTTACTACAATGAGCAGTTCTTC
TRBJ2-7,.,TRBD2,TRBV5-1,CASSSNSGDSSYEQYF,TGCGCCAGCAGCTCAAATAGCGGGGATAGCTCCTACGAGCAGTACTTC
TRBJ2-1,.,.,TRBV9,CASSSRREAGEQFF,TGTGCCAGCAGCTCCCGGCGTGAGGCGGGTGAGCAGTTCTTC
TRBJ1-1,.,.,TRBV18,CASSPPKAGDTEAFF,TGTGCCAGCTCACCACCGAAGGCAGGGGACACTGAAGCTTTCTTT
TRBJ1-4,.,.,TRBV19,CASSPTDFNEKLFF,TGTGCCAGTAGTCCCACGGACTTCAATGAAAAACTGTTTTTT